These T cell receptor beta chains were read from a single sample in a study of T cells in Graves' hyperthyroidism and ophthalmopathy. MiXCR, applied by TCRdb to the multiplex PCR reads, yields one record per CDR3 protein. The data contain hundreds of thousands of distinct CDR3 sequences, roughly 40% of them singletons. The sequencing sample was made of blood. The receptors here all came from a young man with Graves' hyperthyroidism. Each CDR3 is given with its conserved first and last residue. The D gene is left open where the match is weak. Clone size is not always given. Where it is, it says once, few, many or a class for expanded clones.

TRBV19	TRBJ2-2	few	NA	CASRIPFQTGRTGELFF	TGTGCCAGTAGGATCCCATTCCAGACAGGGAGGACCGGGGAGCTGTTTTTT
TRBV29-1	TRBJ2-7	many	NA	CSATGFDSYEQYF	TGCAGCGCTACAGGGTTTGATTCCTACGAGCAGTACTTC
TRBV19	TRBJ2-5	few	NA	CASSIRGIETQYF	TGTGCCAGTAGTATTCGGGGGATTGAGACCCAGTACTTC
TRBV7-8	TRBJ2-5	few	TRBD2	CASSLGFTASGGEETQYF	TGTGCCAGCAGCTTAGGATTTACGGCTAGCGGGGGGGAAGAGACCCAGTACTTC
TRBV6-1	TRBJ1-5	once	NA	CAISEAGQPQHF	TGTGCCATCAGTGAAGCGGGACAGCCCCAGCATTTT
TRBV9	TRBJ1-6	many	NA	CASGGTVDSPLHF	TGTGCCAGCGGGGGGACGGTGGATTCACCCCTCCACTTT
TRBV29-1	TRBJ2-3	few	NA	CSVEDHTDTQYF	TGCAGCGTTGAAGATCACACAGATACGCAGTATTTT
TRBV20-1	TRBJ1-5	few	NA	CSARGTSPNQPQHF	TGCAGTGCTAGAGGAACATCACCCAATCAGCCCCAGCATTTT
TRBV7-9	TRBJ2-5	NA	NA	CASQLTRGETQYF	TGTGCCAGCCAATTAACCCGAGGGGAGACCCAGTACTTC
TRBV19	TRBJ1-6	many	NA	CASNSGVTSPLHF	TGTGCCAGTAACAGTGGGGTCACTTCACCCCTCCACTTT
TRBV24-1	TRBJ2-5	NA	NA	CATSDSGQGETQYF	TGTGCCACCAGTGATTCCGGCCAGGGAGAGACCCAGTACTTC
TRBV2	TRBJ2-5	few	NA	CASGGLVRETQYF	TGTGCCAGCGGGGGCTTAGTCAGAGAGACCCAGTACTTC
TRBV7-2	TRBJ1-2	many	NA	CASSLQGPYGYTF	TGTGCCAGCAGCTTACAGGGGCCCTATGGCTACACCTTC
TRBV5-4	TRBJ1-4	NA	NA	CASSLDRGAREKLFF	TGTGCCAGCAGCTTGGATAGGGGAGCACGGGAAAAACTGTTTTTT
TRBV2	TRBJ1-1	NA	TRBD1	CASSESGGTVNTEAFF	TGTGCCAGCAGTGAATCGGGCGGGACAGTGAACACTGAAGCTTTCTTT
TRBV29-1	TRBJ1-2	NA	NA	CSLAGQDYGYTF	TGCAGCTTGGCGGGACAAGACTATGGCTACACCTTC
TRBV11-2	TRBJ2-7	NA	NA	CASSFSEVEQCF	TGTGCCAGCAGCTTTTCTGAAGTGGAGCAGTGCTTC